This T cell receptor (beta chain) was sequenced during a study of long-term antiretroviral therapy in people with HIV. The study, taken as a whole, reports: The study collected no data on ART adherence, viral resistance or therapy changes. Control repertoires displayed wider CDR3 length ranges than the HIV repertoires.

Of note for this clone: No antigen is known for it.

At the survey level, the v3.0 immunoSEQ assay was run. Assay: immunoSEQ multiplex PCR; the TCRdb copy retains only in-frame clones and omits some. The sample lists 13,000 to 15,000 clones, 70% to 85% seen once, with about a fifth in the top ten. The samples, holding about 0.85-10 million cryopreserved PBMC, were thawed before DNA extraction was carried out. V was pared by 1 base and J by 2 bases, with 9 bases between. Germline loops: CDR1 SEHNR, CDR2 FQNEAQ (reference sequence). CDR3 length: 15 amino acids. Sequenced here: unsorted PBMCs, sampled 1.3 years before starting antiretroviral therapy. This chain connects TRBV7-9 to TRBJ1-3; perhaps TRBD1 as D (5 bases). This TCR was recovered from a man in his forties with HIV. The chain's CDR3 is CASSLDAGPGNTIYF. The DNA for the CDR3 is TGTGCCAGCAGCTTAGACGCGGGGCCTGGAAACACCATATATTTT.